The entry that follows covers one T cell receptor (beta chain) sequence. No antigen is known for it. This sample stems from a study of response to subunit inactivated influenza vaccine. General study results and limits: That few new T cells are recruited by each seasonal influenza vaccination was the authors' suggestion.

TCRdb re-analysed the RT-PCR reads in MiXCR, keeping a single row per CDR3 protein. The data hold more than 450,000 distinct CDR3 sequences, with approximately 7.6% observed a single time. CDR1 is LGHNA and CDR2 is YSLEER in the germline V gene. Trimming left V 0 bases short and J 9 bases short, with 9 bases between. The CDR3 has 14 amino acids. The chain joins TRBV4-3 to TRBJ1-6; D gene uncertain. This clonotype was sampled from a man aged 45-69 years who received an inactivated influenza vaccine. The specimen comprised PBMCs from blood, sampled around 25 months after vaccination. The CDR3 DNA is TGCGCCAGCAGCCAAGATTTGGTGGTTTCACCCCTCCACTTT. Translating gives CASSQDLVVSPLHF.